This TCR beta chain originates from a study of blood T cell repertoires in COVID-19. Study-level background: The samples span acute and convalescent COVID-19 from the United States, Italy and Spain. From T cells, B-cell-depleted T cells, or PBMCs came the material, which was cDNA or gDNA.

In germline, CDR1 is MRHNA, CDR2 SNTAGT. Trimming took 10 bases from V and 7 from J; bases not matched to a gene: 6. The CDR3 contains 12 residues. In the study's own analysis: Reference gene primer amplification gave nucleated cell count estimates. Only in-frame clones appear in the TCRdb table, and some are missing; sequencing was by immunoSEQ multiplex PCR. V, J and clone size derive from that table, while D and trimming were established from the DNA sequence. This table has approximately 82,000 clones, around nine tenths appearing once. The clonotype originates from a man aged 65-85 years with active or convalescent COVID-19. This chain links TRBV6-4 with TRBJ2-1, with 8 bases aligning to TRBD2. The sequenced sample was peripheral blood. In DNA, the CDR3 is TGTGCCACCTCTCGCGGGGGGAATGAGCAGTTCTTC. It is translated as CATSRGGNEQFF.